This TCR beta chain derives from a study of blood T cell repertoires in COVID-19. Study in general: Both acute and convalescent COVID-19 samples were obtained from the United States, Italy and Spain. T cells, B-cell-depleted T cells, or PBMCs provided the cDNA or gDNA that served as material.

The CDR3 covers 14 residues. J was trimmed by 2 bases and V by 6 bases; bases with no gene match: 7. Germline V gene lookup returns CDR1 ENHRY and CDR2 SYGVKD. Per the original data handling: It was from reference gene primer amplification that nucleated cell counts were estimated. TCRdb's copy holds only in-frame clones and misses some; the assay was immunoSEQ multiplex PCR. V, J and clone size reflect that table, while D and trimming were determined from the DNA. The table shows about 130,000 clones, with roughly 81% occurring only once. This chain connects TRBV10-3 to TRBJ2-7; TRBD1 aligns across 7 bases. The TCR originated in a human donor in a cohort sampled during active COVID-19. The sample taken for sequencing was peripheral blood. This chain's CDR3 is CAIRTGTETYEQYF. CDR3 bases: TGTGCCATCAGAACCGGGACAGAAACCTACGAGCAGTACTTC.